The 27 T cell receptor beta chains given below trace back to one sample, sequenced in a study of blood T cell repertoires in COVID-19 (TCRdb year 2020). Receptors were amplified or captured by the immunoSEQ multiplex PCR assay. Held by TCRdb, this immuneACCESS table contains in-frame sequences only and omits some clones. Under half of the omission traces to an unresolved V gene where checked; the cause of the rest is unknown. For this sample the table gives 150,000 to 200,000 clones, of which roughly 83% were detected only once. The ten largest account for about 7% of the sample. Sequenced input: peripheral blood. The receptors shown here come from a woman in her thirties or forties with COVID-19, enrolled during active disease.

The chain carries TRBV27 and TRBJ1-2; D gene ambiguous. The CDR3 is 13 amino acids. CDR1 MNHEY and CDR2 SMNVEV come from the germline V gene (reference sequence). Trimming took off 0 bases at V and 8 bases at J, with 10 bases between the two ends. Here the CDR3 reads CASSLSRERGYTF. In nucleotides, the CDR3 is TGTGCCAGCAGTTTATCGCGAGAACGGGGCTACACCTTC.

The J gene is TRBJ2-1, the V gene TRBV5-1; tentative D call: TRBD2 (5 bases). This CDR3 comprises 12 residues. V was trimmed by 1 base and J by 7 bases, leaving 6 bases between them. The germline gives CDR1 SGHRS, CDR2 YFSETQ. The CDR3 DNA reads as TGCGCCAGCAGCTTGCCGGGGAATGAGCAGTTCTTC. Amino acid sequence: CASSLPGNEQFF.

J is TRBJ1-5 and V is TRBV7-9; D is undetermined. The CDR3 has 12 residues. CDR1 SEHNR and CDR2 FQNEAQ come from the germline V gene (reference sequence). The germline V and J ends were trimmed by 1 base and 5 bases, with 3 bases remaining between them. The CDR3, as DNA: TGTGCCAGCAGCTTAGACTATCAGCCCCAGCATTTT. Encoded protein: CASSLDYQPQHF.

This clone occurred once. The J gene is TRBJ2-4, the V gene TRBV6-1; D uncertain. V gave up 0 bases and J gave up 5 bases, with 11 bases separating them. This CDR3 has 15 residues. Germline CDR1 and CDR2: MNHNS and SASEGT. CDR3: CASSEALVGQNIQYF. The CDR3 DNA sequence: TGTGCCAGCAGTGAAGCGCTAGTCGGTCAAAACATTCAGTACTTC.

The chain recombines TRBV24-1 with TRBJ2-1; weak D call: TRBD1 (6 bases). V was cut by 0 bases and J by 7 bases, with 12 bases left in between. The CDR3 runs to 15 residues. Germline V CDR1 and CDR2: KGHDR, SFDVKD. The CDR3 reads CATSDLRGTGNEQFF. Written as DNA, the CDR3 is TGTGCCACCAGTGATTTGAGGGGGACGGGGAATGAGCAGTTCTTC.

This chain uses TRBV4-1 with TRBJ1-4; D gene ambiguous. Germline V CDR1 and CDR2: MGHRA, YSYEKL. The CDR3 spans 15 residues. Trimming cost V 1 base and J 8 bases, with 14 bases left between them. The CDR3 coding sequence is TGCGCCAGCAGCCAAGTTGGGATATCGGGAGAAAAACTGTTTTTT. Translating it yields CASSQVGISGEKLFF.

The rearrangement uses TRBV24-1 and TRBJ2-7; weak D call: TRBD1 (5 bases). Between the trimmed V and J ends, which lost 7 bases and 5 bases, there was a span of 17 bases. Germline V gives CDR1 KGHDR, CDR2 SFDVKD. The CDR3 sequence is 14 residues long. The CDR3 DNA reads TGTGCCACCAGCTACAGTGGGCAAGGGGACGAGCAGTACTTC. It yields the protein CATSYSGQGDEQYF.

The chain carries TRBV3-1 (or the pseudogene TRBV3-2) and TRBJ1-2; D gene unclear. The V gene's germline CDR1 is LGHDT and CDR2 YNNKEL (reference sequence). The CDR3 runs 16 residues. V was clipped by 2 bases and J by 2 bases, with 15 bases between them. The CDR3 sequence is CASSQLLRGRNYGYTF. In DNA form, the CDR3 reads TGTGCCAGCAGCCAACTCCTTCGGGGAAGGAACTATGGCTACACCTTC.

The rearrangement joins TRBV7-8 to TRBJ2-5; TRBD2 aligns across 7 bases. CDR1 is SGHVS, CDR2 FQNEAQ, per germline. The CDR3 contains 18 residues. V lost 5 bases and J lost 1; bases outside the gene matches: 16. The CDR3 spells CASSGRGRRSATQETQYF. CDR3 DNA sequence: TGTGCCAGCAGCGGGAGGGGCAGGCGCTCAGCTACCCAAGAGACCCAGTACTTC.

This chain links TRBV15 with TRBJ2-1; D unclear. This CDR3 comprises 14 residues. V was cut by 0 bases and J by 6 bases, with 9 bases left in between. In germline, CDR1 is LNHNV, CDR2 YYDKDF (reference sequence). The CDR3 DNA reads TGTGCCACCAGCAGAGATTCCCGAGGCAATGAGCAGTTCTTC. Its translation is CATSRDSRGNEQFF.

V gene TRBV4-2 combines with J gene TRBJ2-2; TRBD2 matches at 9 bases. CDR1 is LGHNA and CDR2 is YNFKEQ in the germline V gene. The CDR3 consists of 16 residues. Trimming cost V 3 bases and J 6 bases; bases outside gene matches: 8. The CDR3 DNA reads TGTGCCAGCAGCCACCCGAGCGGGAGGCACGCCGGGGAGCTGTTTTTT. Amino acid sequence: CASSHPSGRHAGELFF.

The rearrangement links TRBV11-2 to TRBJ1-3; 9 bases fit TRBD1. J lost 9 bases, V lost 4 bases, and 7 bases had no gene match. The germline V gene encodes CDR1 SGHAT and CDR2 FQNNGV. This CDR3 contains 14 residues. Here the CDR3 reads CASSSGTGLGTIYF. In nucleotides, the CDR3 is TGTGCCAGCAGCTCCGGGACAGGGTTGGGCACCATATATTTT.

This chain uses TRBV24-1 with TRBJ2-7; 8 bases are shared with TRBD1. Germline V gene sequence: CDR1 KGHDR, CDR2 SFDVKD. This CDR3 spans 15 amino acids. The trim removed 0 bases at V and 5 bases at J, leaving 5 bases unmatched. The CDR3 bases are TGTGCCACCAGTGATTTGCGGGACAGGAATAACGAGCAGTACTTC. This gives the protein CATSDLRDRNNEQYF.

The chain has TRBV18 and TRBJ1-6; the match to TRBD1 covers 10 bases. The CDR3 has 14 amino acids. Germline CDR1 is KGHSH and CDR2 is LQKENI. The V and J ends lost 3 bases and 13 bases, in that order; junction bases with no gene match: 6. The CDR3 region is CASSPGTGVSPLHF. The CDR3 region has the DNA TGTGCCAGCTCACCGGGGACAGGGGTCTCCCCCCTCCACTTT.

This chain uses TRBV29-1 with TRBJ1-1; D unclear. Germline V gene data show CDR1 as SQVTM and CDR2 as ANQGSEA. The CDR3 has 14 amino acids. The V and J ends lost 1 base and 0 bases respectively, with 9 bases between them. CDR3 protein: CSVEVGRLNTEAFF. The CDR3 region has the DNA TGCAGCGTTGAAGTCGGCAGGCTGAACACTGAAGCTTTCTTT.

The rearrangement uses TRBV27 and TRBJ1-5, with TRBD1 matching over 7 bases. The CDR3 has 14 amino acids. Trimming took 3 bases from V and 4 from J; bases not matched to a gene: 3. The germline V gene encodes CDR1 MNHEY and CDR2 SMNVEV (reference sequence). The CDR3 loop reads CASSFRGINQPQHF. CDR3 sequence (DNA): TGTGCCAGCAGTTTCAGGGGGATTAATCAGCCCCAGCATTTT.

V and J are TRBV5-1 and TRBJ2-7, with a tentative D call TRBD2 (5 bases). V was cut by 3 bases and J by 5 bases, with 15 bases left in between. In germline, CDR1 is SGHRS, CDR2 YFSETQ. CDR3 size: 14 residues. The CDR3 is CASSSDFRAHEQYF. DNA of the CDR3: TGCGCCAGCAGCTCGGACTTTCGCGCCCACGAGCAGTACTTC.

The chain is built from TRBV24-1 and TRBJ2-2, with unresolved D. V lost 5 bases, J lost 5 bases, and 8 bases lay in between. The germline CDR1 and CDR2 sequences are KGHDR and SFDVKD. There are 13 residues in the CDR3. CDR3 loop: CATSAVTTGELFF. DNA of the CDR3: TGTGCCACCAGTGCTGTGACAACCGGGGAGCTGTTTTTT.

This chain links TRBV27 with TRBJ2-2, with 7 bases fitting TRBD1. Per the germline V gene, CDR1 is MNHEY and CDR2 is SMNVEV (reference sequence). V shed 5 bases and J 2 bases; nucleotides not matched to a gene: 5. The CDR3 spans 15 residues. The CDR3, as DNA: TGTGCCAGCAGTCTCGGGACAGTTAACACCGGGGAGCTGTTTTTT. As protein: CASSLGTVNTGELFF.

V and J are TRBV7-9 and TRBJ1-6; no definite D call. Germline CDR1 SEHNR, CDR2 FQNEAQ (reference sequence). V was cut by 2 bases and J by 6 bases, with 8 bases left in between. There are 14 residues in the CDR3. CDR3 loop: CASSLRGINSPLHF. Here the CDR3 DNA reads TGTGCCAGCAGCTTACGCGGGATTAATTCACCCCTCCACTTT.

In its sample, this clone was seen once. V and J are TRBV19 and TRBJ2-3, with 8 nucleotides matching TRBD1. Germline V gene lookup returns CDR1 LNHDA and CDR2 SQIVND (reference sequence). V was clipped by 3 bases and J by 5 bases; unmatched bases: 1. This CDR3 is built from 13 residues. CDR3 amino acids: CASSITGGDTQYF. The DNA for the CDR3 is TGTGCCAGTAGTATCACAGGGGGAGATACGCAGTATTTT.

This chain uses TRBV6-2 or TRBV6-3 with TRBJ1-5; TRBD1 agrees at 8 bases. Germline V gene data show CDR1 as MNHEY and CDR2 as SVGEGT. This CDR3 comprises 14 residues. The J segment lost 7 bases and the V segment lost 6 bases, leaving 8 bases of the junction unmatched. The CDR3 nucleotides are TGTGCCAGCAGCCGGACAGGGTACGAGCAGCCCCAGCATTTT. Its translation: CASSRTGYEQPQHF.

This chain links TRBV7-3 with TRBJ1-6; TRBD1 matches at 9 bases. J was trimmed by 10 bases and V by 0 bases; bases with no gene match: 13. Germline V gene sequence: CDR1 SGHTA, CDR2 FQGTGA. This CDR3 has 18 residues. This CDR3 reads CASSLTPGQGTGGSPLHF. The CDR3 region has the DNA TGTGCCAGCAGCTTAACCCCAGGACAGGGGACGGGAGGGTCACCCCTCCACTTT.

The chain employs TRBV5-4 and TRBJ2-5; TRBD2 agrees at 7 bases. Germline V gene lookup returns CDR1 SGHNT and CDR2 YYREEE (reference sequence). With 4 bases clipped from V and 4 bases from J, the junction kept 10 bases outside the gene matches. The CDR3 has 15 amino acids. CDR3 DNA sequence: TGTGCCAGCAGCCACCCAGCGGGGAGGCCAGAGACCCAGTACTTC. Translation gives CASSHPAGRPETQYF.

The rearrangement joins TRBV28 to TRBJ2-3, with a possible D match to TRBD2 (6 bases). Germline CDR1 and CDR2: MDHEN and SYDVKM. The CDR3 has 14 residues. V was clipped by 4 bases and J by 5 bases, with 13 bases between them. The CDR3 coding sequence is TGTGCCAGCAGTTGGGGGACTTTGGGAGATACGCAGTATTTT. It is translated as CASSWGTLGDTQYF. Combining the CDR3 with reference TRBV28 and TRBJ2-3 gives the whole variable domain DVKVTQSSRYLVKRTGEKVFLECVQDMDHENMFWYRQDPGLGLRLIYFSYDVKMKEKGDIPEGYSVSREKKERFSLILESASTNQTSMYLCASSWGTLGDTQYFGPGTRLTVL.

The rearrangement uses TRBV6-5 and TRBJ1-3; D is perhaps TRBD1 (6 bases). Germline loops: CDR1 MNHEY, CDR2 SVGAGI. This CDR3 contains 16 residues. V lost 0 bases to trimming and J lost 3 bases, with 12 bases between them. CDR3 residues: CASSYSGGARGNTIYF. The CDR3 nucleotides are TGTGCCAGCAGTTACTCGGGGGGGGCGCGTGGAAACACCATATATTTT.

The gene calls are TRBV19 and TRBJ1-1; 7 nucleotides align to TRBD1. The ends lost 2 bases at V and 10 bases at J; junction bases unmatched: 7. Germline CDR1 reads LNHDA; CDR2 reads SQIVND (reference sequence). CDR3 length equals 13 residues. CDR3 sequence (DNA): TGTGCCAGTAGTATATCTCCACAGGGGAGAGCTTTCTTT. This codes for CASSISPQGRAFF.